This T cell receptor beta chain was sequenced for a study of beta chain features in type 1 diabetes. The CDR3 has 14 amino acids. Germline V gene sequence: CDR1 MNHEY, CDR2 SVGAGI. Trimming took 0 bases from V and 8 from J, leaving 13 bases between them. The study reverse transcribed the entire isolated RNA, so it sequenced expressed TCRB transcripts. TCRdb's table, derived via immunoSEQ multiplex PCR, lists solely in-frame clones and lacks some. The sample lists almost 250,000 clones, 13% to 15% occurring once. Sequencing was carried out using naive CD4+ T cells from blood. The J gene is TRBJ2-5, the V gene TRBV6-5; a possible D gene is TRBD1 (6 bases). This clonotype was sampled from a middle-aged woman in good health. CDR3 residues: CASSYSGASPTQYF. The DNA of the CDR3 is TGTGCCAGCAGTTACTCGGGGGCCTCTCCCACCCAGTACTTC.